One sample yielded the 24 T cell receptor beta chains listed below, sequenced in a study of blood T cell repertoires in COVID-19. The data were produced by immunoSEQ multiplex PCR, yet TCRdb's version contains in-frame clones alone and is incomplete. Altogether around 120,000 clones are present, 88% being singletons, with the ten largest covering around 0.81%. The sample was peripheral blood. The receptors originated from a woman between 50 and 59 years old with active or convalescent COVID-19.

V usage is TRBV4-1 and J usage is TRBJ1-5; 7 positions match TRBD1. From germline, CDR1 is MGHRA and CDR2 YSYEKL. The CDR3 consists of 14 residues. V shed 3 bases and J 4 bases; nucleotides not matched to a gene: 3. CDR3 loop: CASSQTGWNQPQHF. In nucleotides, the CDR3 is TGCGCCAGCAGCCAGACAGGGTGGAATCAGCCCCAGCATTTT.

The V gene is TRBV20-1, the J gene TRBJ2-2; a weak D match, TRBD2 (6 bases). The CDR3 sequence is 16 residues long. Deletions cut 3 bases from V and 8 bases from J, with 22 bases between. From germline, CDR1 is DFQATT and CDR2 SNEGSKA (reference sequence). The CDR3 DNA follows: TGCAGTGCTAGTCCTTTTGCGGGAACCCGGGGTGGGGAGCTGTTTTTT. Its protein product is CSASPFAGTRGGELFF.

The V gene is TRBV6-2 or TRBV6-3, the J gene TRBJ2-1; 12 bases match TRBD2. Trimming took 6 bases from V and 7 from J; bases not matched to a gene: 7. CDR1 is MNHEY and CDR2 is SVGEGT in the germline V gene. The CDR3 covers 15 residues. CDR3 amino acids: CASSRLAGGWNEQFF. The CDR3 DNA sequence: TGTGCCAGCAGCCGCCTAGCGGGAGGGTGGAATGAGCAGTTCTTC.

The J gene is TRBJ1-4, the V gene TRBV14, with 7 bases lining up with TRBD1. Looked up from germline, CDR1 is SGHDN and CDR2 is FVKESK. Losses at the gene ends were 4 bases for V and 0 bases for J; bases not matched to a gene: 5. This CDR3 contains 16 residues. The CDR3 DNA reads TGTGCCAGCAGCCGCAGACAGGGAGCAACTAATGAAAAACTGTTTTTT. Translated: CASSRRQGATNEKLFF.

The rearrangement uses TRBV12-5 and TRBJ2-2; 10 nucleotides line up with TRBD2. CDR3 length equals 23 residues. V was clipped by 3 bases and J by 1 base; unmatched bases: 23. Germline V gene lookup returns CDR1 LGHNT and CDR2 FRNRAP. DNA for the CDR3: TGTGCTAGTGGTTTTCATTCTGGGGGGGGGACTAGCGCACCACGATTGAACACCGGGGAGCTGTTTTTT. Amino acids: CASGFHSGGGTSAPRLNTGELFF.

The CDR3 bases are TGTGCCAGCAGTTACTCGAATCTAGCGGGAGCTGAGCAGTTCTTC. Amino acids: CASSYSNLAGAEQFF. The rearrangement uses TRBV6-2 or TRBV6-3 and TRBJ2-1, with TRBD2 matching 10 bases. CDR1 and CDR2 (germline): MNHEY, SVGEGT. The J segment lost 9 bases and the V segment lost 0 bases, leaving 5 bases of the junction unmatched. The CDR3 loop spans 15 amino acids.

The chain combines TRBV29-1 with TRBJ2-7; possibly TRBD2 for D (5 bases). The CDR3 runs 13 residues. The germline CDR1 and CDR2 sequences are SQVTM and ANQGSEA. With 6 bases removed from V and 2 bases from J, the gap between germline ends came to 14 bases. CDR3: CSVTLENPYEQYF. In nucleotides, the CDR3 is TGCAGCGTAACACTAGAAAACCCCTACGAGCAGTACTTC.

The genes are TRBV5-4 and TRBJ2-3, with D maybe TRBD2 (5 bases). The V gene's germline CDR1 is SGHNT and CDR2 YYREEE (reference sequence). V lost 1 base and J 0 bases, leaving 9 bases between the germline ends. CDR3 length: 15 residues. The CDR3 region has the DNA TGTGCCAGCAGCTTGTCCGGGATAAGCACAGATACGCAGTATTTT. Protein product: CASSLSGISTDTQYF.

V gene TRBV15 combines with J gene TRBJ1-1; D uncertain. Germline-derived CDR1 and CDR2 are LNHNV and YYDKDF (reference sequence). CDR3 length: 13 amino acids. Trimming shortened V by 2 bases and J by 13 bases, and 17 bases separated the two germline ends. The CDR3: CATSRYDGDEGFF. DNA for the CDR3: TGTGCCACCAGCAGATACGACGGGGATGAGGGTTTCTTT.

The gene calls are TRBV28 and TRBJ2-7, with D possibly being TRBD1 (5 bases). The CDR3 length is 14 residues. V lost 8 bases, J lost 4 bases, and 18 bases lay in between. Germline CDR1 and CDR2: MDHEN and SYDVKM. The CDR3 DNA reads as TGTGCCAGCGCGTGGGCCAGGGTCGGTTACGAGCAGTACTTC. It encodes CASAWARVGYEQYF.

The chain uses TRBV29-1 and TRBJ2-5, with D perhaps matching TRBD1 (5 bases). The ends were cut back, 6 bases at V and 4 bases at J, with 15 bases in the middle. CDR3 length: 13 amino acids. Germline loops: CDR1 SQVTM, CDR2 ANQGSEA. CDR3 in amino acids: CSVPQGAGETQYF. Written as DNA, the CDR3 is TGCAGCGTCCCGCAGGGCGCTGGAGAGACCCAGTACTTC.

The gene calls are TRBV11-2 and TRBJ2-3; no clear D gene. The V gene's germline CDR1 is SGHAT and CDR2 FQNNGV. The CDR3 contains 11 residues. Trimming removed 5 bases at V and 5 bases at J, with 5 bases between. Here the CDR3 reads CASSREDTQYF. CDR3 DNA sequence: TGTGCCAGCAGCCGCGAAGATACGCAGTATTTT.

The CDR3 protein is CASSRDSAYEQYF. The DNA for the CDR3 is TGTGCCAGCAGCCGGGACAGCGCCTACGAGCAGTACTTC. The chain employs TRBV4-2 and TRBJ2-7; 7 bases are shared with TRBD1. CDR1 is LGHNA, CDR2 YNFKEQ, per germline. Unmatched junction bases numbered 2, after V lost 4 bases and J lost 2 bases. The CDR3 loop spans 13 amino acids.

The sample holds one count of this clone. V is TRBV5-1 and J is TRBJ2-7; TRBD1 matches at 10 bases. Germline values: CDR1 SGHRS, CDR2 YFSETQ. J lost 6 bases, V lost 3 bases, and 3 bases had no gene match. The CDR3 totals 13 residues. Here the CDR3 reads CASSWGQGPEQYF. The CDR3 DNA sequence: TGCGCCAGCAGCTGGGGACAGGGGCCCGAGCAGTACTTC.

The rearrangement joins TRBV1 to TRBJ2-1; the table gives TRBD2 as D, unverified against the DNA. TRBV1 constitutes a pseudogene. This CDR3 region has 17 residues. The CDR3 loop reads CTSSHSTGTSGNNEQFF. In DNA, the CDR3 is TGCACCAGCAGCCATTCCACCGGGACTAGCGGCAACAATGAGCAGTTCTTC.

This clone appeared a few times. The rearrangement uses TRBV5-1 and TRBJ2-1; maybe TRBD1 (6 bases). Germline V gene sequence: CDR1 SGHRS, CDR2 YFSETQ. The CDR3 loop spans 17 amino acids. The V gene lost 2 bases and the J gene lost 1 base, with 16 bases spanning the gap. The CDR3 sequence: CASSFRGSPGSYNEQFF. The CDR3, as DNA: TGCGCCAGCAGCTTCAGGGGTAGCCCCGGGTCCTACAATGAGCAGTTCTTC.

J is TRBJ2-5 and V is TRBV2; 9 bases line up with TRBD2. The junction had 10 bases not matched to a gene; V was cut back by 4 bases and J by 4 bases. The CDR3 loop spans 16 amino acids. From germline, CDR1 is SNHLY and CDR2 FYNNEI. CDR3 nucleotides: TGTGCCAGCAGTGTTCGGCAGACTAGCGGTGGAGAGACCCAGTACTTC. It is translated as CASSVRQTSGGETQYF. The complete variable domain, with remaining parts taken from reference TRBV2 and TRBJ2-5, reads EPEVTQTPSHQVTQMGQEVILRCVPISNHLYFYWYRQILGQKVEFLVSFYNNEISEKSEIFDDQFSVERPDGSNFTLKIRSTKLEDSAMYFCASSVRQTSGGETQYFGPGTRLLVL.

The chain uses TRBV12-5 and TRBJ1-1, with 8 nucleotides matching TRBD1. Germline lookup yields CDR1 LGHNT and CDR2 FRNRAP. There are 15 residues in the CDR3. The ends lost 0 bases at V and 4 bases at J; junction bases unmatched: 4. CDR3 nucleotides: TGTGCTAGTGGTTTGGTAGAGCAGGGGGCCACTGAAGCTTTCTTT. Its translation is CASGLVEQGATEAFF.

CDR3 DNA sequence: TGCGCCAGCAGCTTGCGGGGACTAGCGGACGCTTACGGGTACTTC. Amino acids: CASSLRGLADAYGYF. The gene calls are TRBV5-1 and TRBJ2-7, with 11 bases identical to TRBD2. The V segment lost 1 base and the J segment 12 bases; nucleotides outside the gene matches: 12. The CDR3 contains 15 residues. Germline CDR1 SGHRS, CDR2 YFSETQ.

The chain employs TRBV11-2 and TRBJ2-1; possibly TRBD2 for D (6 bases). V was shortened by 4 bases and J by 3 bases, with 16 bases between the two germline ends. CDR1 and CDR2 (germline): SGHAT, FQNNGV. The CDR3 has 16 amino acids. The CDR3 sequence: CASSSIGTLNYNEQFF. CDR3 nucleotides: TGTGCCAGCAGCTCCATCGGGACTCTAAACTACAATGAGCAGTTCTTC.

The rearrangement joins TRBV29-1 to TRBJ2-3, with TRBD2 matching 7 bases. Per germline, CDR1 SQVTM and CDR2 ANQGSEA. V lost 4 bases to trimming and J lost 4 bases; unmatched junction nucleotides: 8. The CDR3 loop spans 14 amino acids. The CDR3 coding sequence is TGCAGCGTTGGAGGGACTATCAGTTCAGATACGCAGTATTTT. As protein: CSVGGTISSDTQYF.

The V call is TRBV2, the J call TRBJ1-1; tentatively, D is TRBD1 (5 bases). Trimming pared 4 bases from V and 5 bases from J, leaving 20 bases between. The CDR3 consists of 16 residues. Germline CDR1 is SNHLY and CDR2 is FYNNEI. In DNA form, the CDR3 reads TGTGCCAGCAGTGTTAGACAGATGAACGGTTGGACTGAAGCTTTCTTT. It yields the protein CASSVRQMNGWTEAFF.

The chain uses TRBV2 and TRBJ1-4; weak D call: TRBD1 (6 bases). The CDR3 is made up of 14 amino acids. Germline CDR1 and CDR2: SNHLY and FYNNEI. Trimming pared 7 bases from V and 4 bases from J, leaving 13 bases between. CDR3 nucleotides: TGTGCCAGCAAGAGAGGACAGCATAATGAAAAACTGTTTTTT. Translation gives CASKRGQHNEKLFF.

The CDR3 protein is CASSERGREGETQYF. In nucleotides, the CDR3 is TGTGCCAGCAGTGAGCGAGGCAGGGAGGGAGAGACCCAGTACTTC. The genes are TRBV2 and TRBJ2-5, with 7 bases lining up with TRBD2. Trimming at V came to 3 bases and at J to 4 bases, leaving 8 bases not matched to a gene. Germline loops: CDR1 SNHLY, CDR2 FYNNEI. The CDR3 length is 15 residues. Based on the CDR3 plus reference TRBV2 and TRBJ2-5, the full variable domain is EPEVTQTPSHQVTQMGQEVILRCVPISNHLYFYWYRQILGQKVEFLVSFYNNEISEKSEIFDDQFSVERPDGSNFTLKIRSTKLEDSAMYFCASSERGREGETQYFGPGTRLLVL.